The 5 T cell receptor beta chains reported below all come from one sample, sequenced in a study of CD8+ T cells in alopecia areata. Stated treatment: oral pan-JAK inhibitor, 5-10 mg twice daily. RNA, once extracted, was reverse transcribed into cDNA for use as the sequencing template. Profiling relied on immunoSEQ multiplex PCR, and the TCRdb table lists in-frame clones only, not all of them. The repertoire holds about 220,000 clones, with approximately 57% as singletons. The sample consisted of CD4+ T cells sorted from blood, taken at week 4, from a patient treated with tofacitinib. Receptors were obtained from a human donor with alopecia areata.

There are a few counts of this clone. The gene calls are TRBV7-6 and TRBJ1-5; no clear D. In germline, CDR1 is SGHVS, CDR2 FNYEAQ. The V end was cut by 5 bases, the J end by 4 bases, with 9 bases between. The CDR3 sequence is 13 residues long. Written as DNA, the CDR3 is TGTGCCAGCAGCGCAAGGCCAAATCAGCCCCAGCATTTT. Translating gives CASSARPNQPQHF.

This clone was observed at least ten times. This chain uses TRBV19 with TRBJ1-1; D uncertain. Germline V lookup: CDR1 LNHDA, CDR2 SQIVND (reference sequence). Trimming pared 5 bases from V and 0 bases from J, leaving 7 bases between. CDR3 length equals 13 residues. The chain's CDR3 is CASSSYMNTEAFF. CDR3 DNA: TGTGCCAGTAGTTCATATATGAACACTGAAGCTTTCTTT.

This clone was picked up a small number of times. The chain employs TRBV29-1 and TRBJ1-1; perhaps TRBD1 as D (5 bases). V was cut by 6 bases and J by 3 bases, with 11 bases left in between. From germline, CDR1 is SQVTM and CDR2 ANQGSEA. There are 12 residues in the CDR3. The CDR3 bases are TGCAGCGTAGGGGACGGGGACACTGAAGCTTTCTTT. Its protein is CSVGDGDTEAFF.

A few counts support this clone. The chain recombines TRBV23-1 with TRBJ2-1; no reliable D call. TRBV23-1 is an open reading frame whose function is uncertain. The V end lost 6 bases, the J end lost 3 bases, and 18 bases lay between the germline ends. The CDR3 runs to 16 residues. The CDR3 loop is CASRERTACCYNEQFF. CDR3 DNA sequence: TGCGCCAGCAGGGAAAGGACGGCCTGTTGCTACAATGAGCAGTTCTTC.

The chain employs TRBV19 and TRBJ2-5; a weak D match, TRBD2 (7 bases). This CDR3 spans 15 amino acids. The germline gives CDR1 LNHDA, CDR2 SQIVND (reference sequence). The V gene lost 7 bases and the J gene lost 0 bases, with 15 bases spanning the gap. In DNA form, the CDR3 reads TGTGCCAGTATGTACTCGGGGGGCTACCAAGAGACCCAGTACTTC. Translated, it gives CASMYSGGYQETQYF.